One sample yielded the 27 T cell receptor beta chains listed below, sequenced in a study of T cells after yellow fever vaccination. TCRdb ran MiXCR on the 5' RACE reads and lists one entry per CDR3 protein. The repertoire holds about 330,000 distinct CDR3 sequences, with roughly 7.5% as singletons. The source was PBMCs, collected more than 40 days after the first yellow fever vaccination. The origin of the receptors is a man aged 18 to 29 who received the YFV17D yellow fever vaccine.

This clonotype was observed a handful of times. In DNA, the CDR3 is TGTGCCAGCAGCTCAAGGACTAGCGGGGGTATCGGGGAGCTGTTTTTT. Translation: CASSSRTSGGIGELFF. This chain uses TRBV7-3 with TRBJ2-2; 13 nucleotides align to TRBD2. This CDR3 spans 16 amino acids. With V trimmed by 4 bases and J by 7 bases, 6 bases remained unmatched. Germline CDR1 and CDR2: SGHTA and FQGTGA.

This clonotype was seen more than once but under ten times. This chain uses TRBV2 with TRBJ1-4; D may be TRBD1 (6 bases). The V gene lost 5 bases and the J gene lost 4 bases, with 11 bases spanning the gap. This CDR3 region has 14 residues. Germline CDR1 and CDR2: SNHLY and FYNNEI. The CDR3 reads CASSRRTVNEKLFF. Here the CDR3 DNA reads TGTGCCAGCAGTAGGCGGACAGTTAATGAAAAACTGTTTTTT.

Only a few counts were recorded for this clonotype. In nucleotides, the CDR3 is TGTGCCAGCAGCTTAGGTGGGGGGGCGAATAATGAGCAGTTCTTC. Protein product: CASSLGGGANNEQFF. The rearrangement uses TRBV7-2 and TRBJ2-1, with a weak D call TRBD2 (7 bases). The CDR3 contains 15 residues. Germline V gives CDR1 SGHTA, CDR2 FQGNSA. Trimming stripped 1 base from V and 7 bases from J, with 14 bases between.

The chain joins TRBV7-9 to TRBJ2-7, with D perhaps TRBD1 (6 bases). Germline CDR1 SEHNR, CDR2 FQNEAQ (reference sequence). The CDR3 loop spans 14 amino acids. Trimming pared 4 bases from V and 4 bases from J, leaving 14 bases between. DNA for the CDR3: TGTGCCAGCAGCTCCGACAGGATGGGGTACGAGCAGTACGTC. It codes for CASSSDRMGYEQYV.

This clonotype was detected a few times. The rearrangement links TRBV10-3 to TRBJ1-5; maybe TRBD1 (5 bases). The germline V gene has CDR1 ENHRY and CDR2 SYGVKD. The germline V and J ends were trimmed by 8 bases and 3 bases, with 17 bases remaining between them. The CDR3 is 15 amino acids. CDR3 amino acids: CAIQRGEGPNQPQHF. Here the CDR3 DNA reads TGTGCCATCCAACGAGGGGAGGGTCCCAATCAGCCCCAGCATTTT.

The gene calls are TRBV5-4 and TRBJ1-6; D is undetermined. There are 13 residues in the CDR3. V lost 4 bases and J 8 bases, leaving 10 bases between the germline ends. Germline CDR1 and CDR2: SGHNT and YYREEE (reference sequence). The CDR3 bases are TGTGCCAGCAGCCCCGAGACCCATTCACCCCTCCACTTT. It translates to CASSPETHSPLHF.

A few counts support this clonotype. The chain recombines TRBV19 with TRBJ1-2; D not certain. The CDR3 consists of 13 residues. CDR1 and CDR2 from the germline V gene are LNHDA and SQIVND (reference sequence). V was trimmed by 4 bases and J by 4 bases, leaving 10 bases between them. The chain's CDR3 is CASSSPYRYGYTF. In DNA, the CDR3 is TGTGCCAGTAGTAGTCCGTACCGCTATGGCTACACCTTC.

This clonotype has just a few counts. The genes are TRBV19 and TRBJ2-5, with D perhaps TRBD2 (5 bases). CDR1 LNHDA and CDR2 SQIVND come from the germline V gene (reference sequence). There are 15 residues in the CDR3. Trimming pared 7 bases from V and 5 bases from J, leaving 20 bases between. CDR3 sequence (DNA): TGTGCCAGTACCCTCTCCCCAGGTAGCGCGGAGACCCAGTACTTC. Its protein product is CASTLSPGSAETQYF. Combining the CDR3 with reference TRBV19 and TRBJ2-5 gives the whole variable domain DGGITQSPKYLFRKEGQNVTLSCEQNLNHDAMYWYRQDPGQGLRLIYYSQIVNDFQKGDIAEGYSVSREKKESFPLTVTSAQKNPTAFYLCASTLSPGSAETQYFGPGTRLLVL.

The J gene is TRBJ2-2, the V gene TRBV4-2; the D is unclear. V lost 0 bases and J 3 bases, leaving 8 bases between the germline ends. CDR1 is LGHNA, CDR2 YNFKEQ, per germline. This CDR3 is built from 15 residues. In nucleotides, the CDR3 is TGTGCCAGCAGCCAAGAAATTCTCGACACCGGGGAGCTGTTTTTT. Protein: CASSQEILDTGELFF.

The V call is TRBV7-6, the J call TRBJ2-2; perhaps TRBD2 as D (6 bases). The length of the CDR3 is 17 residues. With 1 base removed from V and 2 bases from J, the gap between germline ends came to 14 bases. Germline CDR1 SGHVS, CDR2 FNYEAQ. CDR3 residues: CASSLGTTAQNTGELFF. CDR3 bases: TGTGCCAGCAGCTTAGGGACTACAGCTCAAAACACCGGGGAGCTGTTTTTT.

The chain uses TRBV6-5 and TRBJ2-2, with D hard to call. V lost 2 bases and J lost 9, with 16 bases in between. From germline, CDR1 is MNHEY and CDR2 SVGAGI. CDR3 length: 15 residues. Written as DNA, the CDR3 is TGTGCCAGCAGTTACAGGTGGCAAGATAAGTGGGAGCTGTTTTTT. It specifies CASSYRWQDKWELFF.

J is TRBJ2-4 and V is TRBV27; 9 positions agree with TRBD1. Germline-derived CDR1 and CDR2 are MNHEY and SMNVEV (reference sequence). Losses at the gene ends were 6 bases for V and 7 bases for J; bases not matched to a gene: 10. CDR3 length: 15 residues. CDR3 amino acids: CASRLTGGLGNIQYF. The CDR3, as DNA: TGTGCCAGCAGACTAACAGGGGGCTTGGGGAACATTCAGTACTTC.

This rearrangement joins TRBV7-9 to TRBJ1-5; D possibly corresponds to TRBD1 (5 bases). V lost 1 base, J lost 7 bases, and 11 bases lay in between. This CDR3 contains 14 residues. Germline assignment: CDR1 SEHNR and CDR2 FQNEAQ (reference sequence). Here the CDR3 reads CASSLEGSGQPQHF. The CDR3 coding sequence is TGTGCCAGCAGCTTAGAGGGGTCGGGACAGCCCCAGCATTTT.

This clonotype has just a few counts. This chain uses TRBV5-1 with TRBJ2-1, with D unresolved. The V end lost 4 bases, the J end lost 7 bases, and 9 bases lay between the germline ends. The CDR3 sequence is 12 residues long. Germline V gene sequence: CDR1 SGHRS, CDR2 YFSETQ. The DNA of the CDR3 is TGCGCCAGCAGCGTAGGAGCGAATGAGCAGTTCTTC. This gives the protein CASSVGANEQFF.

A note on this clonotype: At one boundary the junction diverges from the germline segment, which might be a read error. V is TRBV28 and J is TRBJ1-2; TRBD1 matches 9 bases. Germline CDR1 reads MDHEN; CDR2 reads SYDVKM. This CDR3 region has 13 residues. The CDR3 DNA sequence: TGTGCCAGCAGCCGGACAGGGGCCGATGGCTCCACCTTC. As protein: CASSRTGADGSTF.

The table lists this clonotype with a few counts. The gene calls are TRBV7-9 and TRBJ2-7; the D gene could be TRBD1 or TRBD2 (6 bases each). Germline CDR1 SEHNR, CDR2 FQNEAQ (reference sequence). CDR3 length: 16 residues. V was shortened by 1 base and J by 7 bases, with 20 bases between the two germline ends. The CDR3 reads CASSLGHGGSRDEQYV. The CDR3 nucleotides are TGTGCCAGCAGCTTAGGCCACGGGGGCAGCCGGGATGAGCAGTACGTC.

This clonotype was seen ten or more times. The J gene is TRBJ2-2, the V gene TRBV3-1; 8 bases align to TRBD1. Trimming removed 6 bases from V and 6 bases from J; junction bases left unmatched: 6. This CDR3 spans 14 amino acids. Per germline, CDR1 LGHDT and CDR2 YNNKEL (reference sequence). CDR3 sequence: CASRRTGKSGELFF. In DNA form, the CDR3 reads TGTGCCAGCAGAAGGACAGGGAAGTCCGGGGAGCTGTTTTTT.

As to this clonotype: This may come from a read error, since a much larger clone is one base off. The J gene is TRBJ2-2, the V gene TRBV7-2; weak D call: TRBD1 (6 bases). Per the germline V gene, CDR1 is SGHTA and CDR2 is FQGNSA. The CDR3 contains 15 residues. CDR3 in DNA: TGTGTCAGCAGCTCCCAAGAAGGGGGCACCGGGGAGCTGTTTTTT. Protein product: CVSSSQEGGTGELFF.

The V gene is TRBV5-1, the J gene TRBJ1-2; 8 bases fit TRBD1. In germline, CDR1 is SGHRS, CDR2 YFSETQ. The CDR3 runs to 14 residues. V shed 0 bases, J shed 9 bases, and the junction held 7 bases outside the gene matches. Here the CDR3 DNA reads TGCGCCAGCAGCTTGGCCGGACAGGGTGATAGCTACACCTTC. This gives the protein CASSLAGQGDSYTF.

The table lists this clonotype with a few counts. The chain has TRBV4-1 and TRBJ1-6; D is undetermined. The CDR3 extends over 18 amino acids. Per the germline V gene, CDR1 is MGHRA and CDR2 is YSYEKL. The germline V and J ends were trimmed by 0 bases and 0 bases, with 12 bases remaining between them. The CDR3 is CASSQDTMGSSYNSPLHF. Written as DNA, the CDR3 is TGCGCCAGCAGCCAAGACACCATGGGAAGCTCCTATAATTCACCCCTCCACTTT.

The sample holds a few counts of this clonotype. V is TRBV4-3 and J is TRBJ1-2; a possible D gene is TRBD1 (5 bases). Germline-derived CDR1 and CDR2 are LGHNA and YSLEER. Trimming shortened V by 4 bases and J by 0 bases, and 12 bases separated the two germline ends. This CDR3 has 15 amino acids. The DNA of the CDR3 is TGCGCCAGCAGCCGAGACGGGGGGGCTAACTATGGCTACACCTTC. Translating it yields CASSRDGGANYGYTF.

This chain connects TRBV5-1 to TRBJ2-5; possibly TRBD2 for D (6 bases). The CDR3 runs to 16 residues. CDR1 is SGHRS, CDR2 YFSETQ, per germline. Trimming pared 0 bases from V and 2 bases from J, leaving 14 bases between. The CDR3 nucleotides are TGCGCCAGCAGCTTGGGACCGGGACTGAGACAAGAGACCCAGTACTTC. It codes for CASSLGPGLRQETQYF.

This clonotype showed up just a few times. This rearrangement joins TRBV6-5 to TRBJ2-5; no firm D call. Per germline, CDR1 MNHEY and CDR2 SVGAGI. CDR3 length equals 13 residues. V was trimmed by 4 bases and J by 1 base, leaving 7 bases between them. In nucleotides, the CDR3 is TGTGCCAGCAGTTTCCGAGCCCAAGAGACCCAGTACTTC. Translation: CASSFRAQETQYF.

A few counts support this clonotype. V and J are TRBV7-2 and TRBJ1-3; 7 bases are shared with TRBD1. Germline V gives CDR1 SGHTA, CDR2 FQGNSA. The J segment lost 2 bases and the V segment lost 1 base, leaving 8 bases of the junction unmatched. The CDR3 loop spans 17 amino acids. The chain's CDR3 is CASSLVPPGGTGNTIYF. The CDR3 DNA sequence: TGTGCCAGCAGCTTAGTCCCTCCAGGGGGTACTGGAAACACCATATATTTT.

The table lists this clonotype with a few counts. Written as DNA, the CDR3 is TGCGCCAGCAGCCATGTCGGACAGGGAGTAGGAGAGACCCAGTACTTC. This gives the protein CASSHVGQGVGETQYF. The V call is TRBV4-1, the J call TRBJ2-5; 8 bases agree with TRBD1. The CDR3 has 16 residues. V trimming: 3 bases; J trimming: 4 bases; junction bases outside the gene matches: 10. Looked up from germline, CDR1 is MGHRA and CDR2 is YSYEKL.

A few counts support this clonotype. The CDR3 DNA reads as TGTGCCAGCTCACCGCCGGGACAGCCATATGGCTACACCTTC. Translated: CASSPPGQPYGYTF. The chain is built from TRBV18 and TRBJ1-2; 7 bases line up with TRBD1. This CDR3 is 14 amino acids long. Trimming took 3 bases from V and 5 from J; bases not matched to a gene: 6. Per germline, CDR1 KGHSH and CDR2 LQKENI.

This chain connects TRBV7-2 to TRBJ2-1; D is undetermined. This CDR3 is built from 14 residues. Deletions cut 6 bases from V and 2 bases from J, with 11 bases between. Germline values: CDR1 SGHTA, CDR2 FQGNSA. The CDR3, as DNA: TGTGCCAGCAGGCCCGCCGGAACCTACAATGAGCAGTTCTTC. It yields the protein CASRPAGTYNEQFF.